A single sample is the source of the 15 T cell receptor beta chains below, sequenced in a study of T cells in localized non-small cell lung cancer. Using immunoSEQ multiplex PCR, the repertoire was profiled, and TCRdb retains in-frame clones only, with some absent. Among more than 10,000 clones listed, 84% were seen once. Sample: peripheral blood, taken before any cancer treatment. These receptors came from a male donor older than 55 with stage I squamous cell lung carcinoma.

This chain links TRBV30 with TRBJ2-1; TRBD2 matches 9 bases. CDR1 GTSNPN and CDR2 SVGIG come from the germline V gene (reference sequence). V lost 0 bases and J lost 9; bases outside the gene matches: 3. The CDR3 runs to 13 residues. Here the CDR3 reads CAWSVLAGGEQFF. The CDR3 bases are TGTGCCTGGAGTGTACTAGCGGGTGGTGAGCAGTTCTTC.

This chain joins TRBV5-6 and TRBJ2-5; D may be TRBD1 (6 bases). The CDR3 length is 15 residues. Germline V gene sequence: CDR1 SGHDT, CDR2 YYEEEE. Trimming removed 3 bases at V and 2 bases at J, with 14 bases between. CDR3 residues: CASSSPGRGQETQYF. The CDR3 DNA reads TGTGCCAGCAGCTCCCCTGGAAGGGGGCAAGAGACCCAGTACTTC.

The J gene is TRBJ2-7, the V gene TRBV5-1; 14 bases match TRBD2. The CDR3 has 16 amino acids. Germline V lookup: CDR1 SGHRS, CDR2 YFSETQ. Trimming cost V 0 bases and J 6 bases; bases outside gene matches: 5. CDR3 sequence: CASSLGGTSGSREQYF. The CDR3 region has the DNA TGCGCCAGCAGCTTGGGAGGGACTAGCGGGAGCCGCGAGCAGTACTTC.

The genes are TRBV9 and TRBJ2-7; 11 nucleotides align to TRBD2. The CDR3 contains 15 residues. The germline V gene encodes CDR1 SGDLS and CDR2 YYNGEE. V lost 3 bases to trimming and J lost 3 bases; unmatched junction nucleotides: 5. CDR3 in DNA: TGTGCCAGCAGCGAAACTAGCGGGAGTATCTACGAGCAGTACTTC. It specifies CASSETSGSIYEQYF.

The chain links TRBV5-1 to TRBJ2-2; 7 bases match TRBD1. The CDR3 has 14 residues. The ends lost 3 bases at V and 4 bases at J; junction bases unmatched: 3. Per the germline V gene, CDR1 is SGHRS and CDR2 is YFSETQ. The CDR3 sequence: CASSYRGLTGELFF. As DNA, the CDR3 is TGCGCCAGCAGCTACAGGGGTCTCACCGGGGAGCTGTTTTTT.

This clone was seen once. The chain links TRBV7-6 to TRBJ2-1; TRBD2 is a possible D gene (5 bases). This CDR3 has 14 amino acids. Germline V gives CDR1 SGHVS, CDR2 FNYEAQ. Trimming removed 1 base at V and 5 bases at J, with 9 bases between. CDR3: CASSLGRVNNEQFF. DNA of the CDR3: TGTGCCAGCAGCTTAGGGCGGGTAAACAATGAGCAGTTCTTC.

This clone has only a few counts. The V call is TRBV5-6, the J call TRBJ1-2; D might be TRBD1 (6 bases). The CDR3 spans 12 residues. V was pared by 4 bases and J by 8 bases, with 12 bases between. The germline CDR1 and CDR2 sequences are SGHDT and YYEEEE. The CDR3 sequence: CASSTGNRGYTF. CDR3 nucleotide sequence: TGTGCCAGCAGCACAGGGAATAGGGGCTACACCTTC.

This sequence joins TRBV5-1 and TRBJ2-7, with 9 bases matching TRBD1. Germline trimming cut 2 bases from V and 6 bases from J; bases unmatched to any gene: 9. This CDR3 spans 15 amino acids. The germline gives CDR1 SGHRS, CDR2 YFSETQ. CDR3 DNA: TGCGCCAGCAGCTTCACCGGGACAGGGAAGGGCGAGCAGTACTTC. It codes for CASSFTGTGKGEQYF.

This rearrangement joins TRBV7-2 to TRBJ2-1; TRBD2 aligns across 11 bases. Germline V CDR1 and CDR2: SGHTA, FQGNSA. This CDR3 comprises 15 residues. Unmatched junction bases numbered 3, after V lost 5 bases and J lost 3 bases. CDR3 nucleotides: TGTGCCAGCAGCCCCCTAGCGGGAGGCTACAATGAGCAGTTCTTC. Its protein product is CASSPLAGGYNEQFF.

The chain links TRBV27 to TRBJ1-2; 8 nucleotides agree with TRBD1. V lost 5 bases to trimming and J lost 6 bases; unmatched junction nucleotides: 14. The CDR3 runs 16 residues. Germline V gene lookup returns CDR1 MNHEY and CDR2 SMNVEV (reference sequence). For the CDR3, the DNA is TGTGCCAGCAGTAGGGGAGCAGGGGGCGCGGTAAATGGCTACACCTTC. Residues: CASSRGAGGAVNGYTF.

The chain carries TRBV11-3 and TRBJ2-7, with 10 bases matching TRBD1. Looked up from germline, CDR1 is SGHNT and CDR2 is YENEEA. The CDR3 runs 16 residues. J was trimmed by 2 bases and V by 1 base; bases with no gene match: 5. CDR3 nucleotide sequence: TGTGCCAGCAGCTTAGGAGAAGGGACAGGGGCCTACGAGCAGTACTTC. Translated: CASSLGEGTGAYEQYF.

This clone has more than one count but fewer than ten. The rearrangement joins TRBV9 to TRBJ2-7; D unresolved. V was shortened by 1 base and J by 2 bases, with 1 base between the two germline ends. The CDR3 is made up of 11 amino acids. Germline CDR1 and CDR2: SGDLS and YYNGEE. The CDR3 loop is CASSVPYEQYF. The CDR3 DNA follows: TGTGCCAGCAGCGTACCCTACGAGCAGTACTTC.

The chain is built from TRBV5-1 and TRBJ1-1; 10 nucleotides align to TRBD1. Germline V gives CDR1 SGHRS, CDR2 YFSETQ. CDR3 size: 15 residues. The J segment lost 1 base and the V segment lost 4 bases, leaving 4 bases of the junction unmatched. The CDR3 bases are TGCGCCAGCAGCACACGGGACAGGGGGAACACTGAAGCTTTCTTT. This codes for CASSTRDRGNTEAFF.

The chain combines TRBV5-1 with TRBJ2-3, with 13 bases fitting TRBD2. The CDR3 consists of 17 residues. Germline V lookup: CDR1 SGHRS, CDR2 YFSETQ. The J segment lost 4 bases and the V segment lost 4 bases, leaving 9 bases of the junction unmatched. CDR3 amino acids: CASSHLLAGGPPDTQYF. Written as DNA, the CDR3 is TGCGCCAGCAGCCACCTACTAGCGGGAGGGCCCCCAGATACGCAGTATTTT. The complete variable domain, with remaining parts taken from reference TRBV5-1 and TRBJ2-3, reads KAGVTQTPRYLIKTRGQQVTLSCSPISGHRSVSWYQQTPGQGLQFLFEYFSETQRNKGNFPGRFSGRQFSNSRSEMNVSTLELGDSALYLCASSHLLAGGPPDTQYFGPGTRLTVL.

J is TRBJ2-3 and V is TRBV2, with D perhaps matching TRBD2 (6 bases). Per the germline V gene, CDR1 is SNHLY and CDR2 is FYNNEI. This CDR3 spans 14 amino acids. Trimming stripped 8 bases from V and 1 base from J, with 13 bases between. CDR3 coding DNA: TGTGCCAGCGGGGCTAGCGTTCGCACAGATACGCAGTATTTT. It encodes CASGASVRTDTQYF.